These 21 T cell receptor beta chains were all obtained from the same sample, sequenced in a study of T cells expressing NK-cell markers. TCRdb processed the 5' RACE reads again and assigns one entry to each CDR3 protein, with no DNA. The data show roughly 280,000 distinct CDR3 sequences, and the top ten clones hold approximately 0.42%. Sequenced: blood T cells: a sorted CD56 or NKG2C T cell subset, CD4+ or CD8+ T cells, or bulk PBMC T cells (not recorded which). These receptors came from a man between 18 and 35 years old in good health.

The chain couples TRBV27 to TRBJ1-6; TCRdb's assignment of TRBD1 cannot be checked, as there is no DNA. Germline-derived CDR1 and CDR2 are MNHEY and SMNVEV (reference sequence). The length of the CDR3 is 14 residues. The CDR3 sequence: CASRFGGLISPLHF.

V and J are TRBV18 and TRBJ1-1. Per germline, CDR1 KGHSH and CDR2 LQKENI. CDR3 length: 15 amino acids. The CDR3 sequence: CASSPLNNGPTEAFF. Variable domain in full (rest from reference TRBV18 and TRBJ1-1): NAGVMQNPRHLVRRRGQEARLRCSPMKGHSHVYWYRQLPEEGLKFMVYLQKENIIDESGMPKERFSAEFPKEGPSILRIQQVVRGDSAAYFCASSPLNNGPTEAFFGQGTRLTVV.

The chain joins TRBV5-6 to TRBJ2-1; TCRdb's D call, TRBD1, is unchecked because there is no DNA. Per germline, CDR1 SGHDT and CDR2 YYEEEE. This CDR3 is built from 16 residues. The CDR3 sequence: CASQKLPGQGRNEQFF. Filled out from reference TRBV5-6 and TRBJ2-1, the complete variable domain reads DAGVTQSPTHLIKTRGQQVTLRCSPKSGHDTVSWYQQALGQGPQFIFQYYEEEERQRGNFPDRFSGHQFPNYSSELNVNALLLGDSALYLCASQKLPGQGRNEQFFGPGTRLTVL.

This rearrangement joins TRBV3-1 to TRBJ1-3; TCRdb calls TRBD1, which cannot be checked without DNA. This CDR3 contains 13 residues. The germline V gene has CDR1 LGHDT and CDR2 YNNKEL (reference sequence). The CDR3 loop reads CASSRQGVNTIYF.

The rearrangement uses TRBV4-2 and TRBJ2-7; the TRBD1 assignment by TCRdb is unverifiable without DNA. This CDR3 is built from 19 residues. Germline V gene lookup returns CDR1 LGHNA and CDR2 YNFKEQ. This CDR3 reads CASSHRLTDRRLSSYEQYF.

The V call is TRBV6-5, the J call TRBJ2-1; the D call of TRBD2 rests on TCRdb alone, since no DNA is present to check it. Germline CDR1 reads MNHEY; CDR2 reads SVGAGI. This CDR3 comprises 16 residues. CDR3 in amino acids: CASSYLGTSGYNEQFF.

The chain has TRBV27 and TRBJ1-2. The CDR3 contains 16 residues. CDR1 is MNHEY, CDR2 SMNVEV, per germline (reference sequence). CDR3 in amino acids: CASSFSAPMGNYGYTF.

The chain is built from TRBV12-3 or TRBV12-4 and TRBJ2-3; TCRdb outputs TRBD1, but without DNA this stays unchecked. This CDR3 is built from 13 residues. The CDR3 sequence is CASGGIGTDTQYF.

The chain carries TRBV11-2 and TRBJ1-2. The CDR3 is 15 amino acids. Per germline, CDR1 SGHAT and CDR2 FQNNGV. CDR3 in amino acids: CASSLGKGSHHGYTF.

The chain carries TRBV21-1 and TRBJ2-5. TRBV21-1 is assigned pseudogene status. The CDR3 runs to 14 residues. The CDR3 here is CASSKSVGPETQYF.

The V call is TRBV18, the J call TRBJ2-3. CDR3 length: 17 residues. CDR1 is KGHSH and CDR2 is LQKENI in the germline V gene. The CDR3 sequence: CASSQTRGTGGTDTQYF.

The chain joins TRBV5-1 to TRBJ2-5; TCRdb proposes TRBD2, but this gene call is untestable without DNA. Germline CDR1 reads SGHRS; CDR2 reads YFSETQ. The CDR3 is 13 residues long. The CDR3 is CASTAVEGETQYF. Based on the CDR3 plus reference TRBV5-1 and TRBJ2-5, the full variable domain is KAGVTQTPRYLIKTRGQQVTLSCSPISGHRSVSWYQQTPGQGLQFLFEYFSETQRNKGNFPGRFSGRQFSNSRSEMNVSTLELGDSALYLCASTAVEGETQYFGPGTRLLVL.

The rearrangement joins TRBV6-2 or TRBV6-3 to TRBJ2-7. Germline V gives CDR1 MNHEY, CDR2 SVGEGT. The CDR3 loop spans 12 amino acids. This CDR3 reads CASSSGSYEQYF.

The V call is TRBV20-1, the J call TRBJ2-3. The germline V gene has CDR1 DFQATT and CDR2 SNEGSKA (reference sequence). This CDR3 region has 15 residues. The CDR3 here is CSARGHDISTDTQYF.

The chain has TRBV5-1 and TRBJ2-5; as DNA is missing, the TRBD2 call by TCRdb cannot be tested. Germline-derived CDR1 and CDR2 are SGHRS and YFSETQ. This CDR3 is built from 15 residues. CDR3 residues: CASSGLLAGGETQYF. Full variable domain (rest looked up from reference TRBV5-1 and TRBJ2-5): KAGVTQTPRYLIKTRGQQVTLSCSPISGHRSVSWYQQTPGQGLQFLFEYFSETQRNKGNFPGRFSGRQFSNSRSEMNVSTLELGDSALYLCASSGLLAGGETQYFGPGTRLLVL.

The V and J genes are TRBV13 and TRBJ2-5; TCRdb outputs TRBD1, but without DNA this stays unchecked. The CDR3 totals 14 residues. Germline values: CDR1 PRHDT, CDR2 FYEKMQ (reference sequence). CDR3 in amino acids: CASSLVGRQETQYF. Full variable domain (outside the CDR3, taken from reference TRBV13 and TRBJ2-5): AAGVIQSPRHLIKEKRETATLKCYPIPRHDTVYWYQQGPGQDPQFLISFYEKMQSDKGSIPDRFSAQQFSDYHSELNMSSLELGDSALYFCASSLVGRQETQYFGPGTRLLVL.

The rearrangement joins TRBV5-1 to TRBJ1-1; the D call from TCRdb, TRBD1, cannot be confirmed without DNA. CDR1 and CDR2 (germline): SGHRS, YFSETQ. The CDR3 has 14 amino acids. The CDR3 here is CASTREGGNTEAFF.

The chain combines TRBV2 with TRBJ1-1. The length of the CDR3 is 11 residues. The germline V gene encodes CDR1 SNHLY and CDR2 FYNNEI. The CDR3 reads CASSVITEAFF. Using reference TRBV2 and TRBJ1-1 for the parts outside the CDR3, the full variable domain is EPEVTQTPSHQVTQMGQEVILRCVPISNHLYFYWYRQILGQKVEFLVSFYNNEISEKSEIFDDQFSVERPDGSNFTLKIRSTKLEDSAMYFCASSVITEAFFGQGTRLTVV.

The chain is built from TRBV10-3 and TRBJ1-2; TCRdb's D call, TRBD1, is unchecked because there is no DNA. This CDR3 spans 14 amino acids. Germline V CDR1 and CDR2: ENHRY, SYGVKD. The CDR3 protein is CAISSGTDNYGYTF.

The genes are TRBV12-3 or TRBV12-4 and TRBJ2-1; TCRdb designates TRBD1, a call that cannot be tested without DNA. The CDR3 spans 14 residues. The CDR3 here is CASSWAQGGNEQFF.

The genes are TRBV18 and TRBJ2-3. The CDR3 runs 16 residues. Germline assignment: CDR1 KGHSH and CDR2 LQKENI. This CDR3 reads CASSPLRGSGTDTQYF.